Following are 8 T cell receptor beta chains from one sample sequenced in a study of cytomegalovirus exposure and HLA in healthy donors. The PCR employed 60 Vbeta primers together with 13 Jbeta primers. Sequencing was performed with immunoSEQ multiplex PCR; in TCRdb, only in-frame clones are kept and a portion is missing. The profile shows under 130,000 clones, 83% of them singletons. The sequenced material came from PBMCs. Receptors were obtained from a man aged 18 to 35 in good health and CMV-seronegative.

The chain carries TRBV11-2 and TRBJ2-5; D might be TRBD2 (6 bases). V was clipped by 1 base and J by 1 base, with 10 bases between them. The germline gives CDR1 SGHAT, CDR2 FQNNGV. The CDR3 is made up of 15 amino acids. In DNA, the CDR3 is TGTGCCAGCAGCTTAGCGGGAGATTCCCAAGAGACCCAGTACTTC. Translated, it gives CASSLAGDSQETQYF.

This chain joins TRBV29-1 and TRBJ2-2; TRBD2 aligns across 14 bases. Trimming took 7 bases from V and 1 from J; bases not matched to a gene: 8. Per germline, CDR1 SQVTM and CDR2 ANQGSEA. CDR3 length equals 17 residues. The CDR3 sequence: CSARLAGGPENTGELFF. Here the CDR3 DNA reads TGCAGCGCCCGACTAGCGGGAGGGCCCGAGAACACCGGGGAGCTGTTTTTT.

The count of this clone is one. V is TRBV7-8 and J is TRBJ1-1, with 7 bases fitting TRBD1. The CDR3 has 14 amino acids. CDR1 and CDR2 (germline): SGHVS, FQNEAQ. J lost 4 bases, V lost 5 bases, and 7 bases had no gene match. CDR3 sequence reads: CASSLDRAGTEAFF. The CDR3 coding sequence is TGTGCCAGCAGCCTAGACAGGGCTGGCACTGAAGCTTTCTTT.

V usage is TRBV14 and J usage is TRBJ2-5; the match to TRBD2 covers 7 bases. The J call is uncertain, as TRBJ2-7 better fits the DNA end. CDR1 and CDR2 (germline): SGHDN, FVKESK. The CDR3 is made up of 15 amino acids. Here the CDR3 reads CASSQSGGWSYEQYF. The CDR3 DNA reads TGTGCCAGCAGCCAGTCCGGGGGGTGGAGCTACGAGCAGTACTTC.

The gene calls are TRBV13 and TRBJ1-4; D gene uncertain. CDR1 and CDR2 from the germline V gene are PRHDT and FYEKMQ (reference sequence). CDR3 length: 15 residues. V lost 1 base to trimming and J lost 5 bases, with 11 bases between them. CDR3: CASSLDAQANEKLFF. The DNA for the CDR3 is TGTGCCAGCAGCTTAGACGCCCAGGCAAATGAAAAACTGTTTTTT.

This chain's CDR3 is CASSFAGPLEQYF. Here the CDR3 DNA reads TGTGCCAGCAGTTTCGCGGGTCCCCTCGAGCAGTACTTC. The gene calls are TRBV25-1 and TRBJ2-7; a possible D gene is TRBD2 (5 bases). Trimming removed 5 bases at V and 6 bases at J, with 14 bases between. The CDR3 has 13 residues. Germline-derived CDR1 and CDR2 are MGHDK and SYGVNS.

The chain carries TRBV5-1 and TRBJ1-2, with 7 bases lining up with TRBD1. Trimming removed 4 bases from V and 1 base from J; junction bases left unmatched: 4. This CDR3 contains 14 residues. The germline CDR1 and CDR2 sequences are SGHRS and YFSETQ. CDR3 DNA sequence: TGCGCCAGCAGCCCGGACAGGAATAACTATGGCTACACCTTC. Residues: CASSPDRNNYGYTF.

This clone showed up just once. This chain connects TRBV4-3 to TRBJ1-3; 9 nucleotides align to TRBD1. V trimming: 0 bases; J trimming: 3 bases; junction bases outside the gene matches: 12. Germline V gives CDR1 LGHNA, CDR2 YSLEER. This CDR3 has 19 amino acids. CDR3 region: CASSQDLPGTGNLGNTIYF. The CDR3 DNA reads TGCGCCAGCAGCCAAGATCTCCCCGGGACAGGGAATCTTGGAAACACCATATATTTT.